This T cell receptor (beta chain) was captured in a study of blood T cell repertoires in COVID-19 (dated by TCRdb to between 2020 and 2021). For context, the study as a whole: ImmuneRACE Cohort 3 recovered participants were defined by two consecutive negative NP/OP PCR tests, healthcare professional clearance, or symptom resolution. Collaborator samples came from the United States, Italy and Spain and covered acute and convalescent phases of COVID-19. The material from the prospective study consisted of cDNA or gDNA derived from T cells, B-cell-depleted T cells, or PBMCs. Deeply sampled blood TCRbeta repertoires from subjects exposed to, actively infected with, or recovered from COVID-19 were included in the dataset. The repertoires were made available in a free public database intended to serve as a resource for research on the immune response to SARS-CoV-2. Samples came from the ongoing ImmuneRACE study (first 160 participants) plus 1,254 subjects from 6 global collaborators. Sample metadata almost always included a de-identified subject ID, COVID-19 status, age in years and sex. Where available, HLA class I and class II types were obtained from metadata supplied by the sample provider rather than from assay-based typing. Results the study describes overall, beyond this receptor: How much clinical and demographic metadata was included differed by source and by participant, and the metadata was provided uncurated.

Enrolling through a virtual design, the prospective study's participants ranged in age from roughly 18 to 95 years and lived across roughly 24 United States geographic areas. Cohort assignment in the prospective study relied on participant-reported clinical history from a screening survey and a study questionnaire. Each participant in the prospective study had whole blood, serum and a nasopharyngeal or oropharyngeal swab collected by mobile phlebotomists. Participants in the prospective study had the option to provide additional blood draws and questionnaires over an approximately 2-month period. Blood samples from the prospective study were shipped frozen or at room temperature prior to DNA extraction. The CDR3 has 13 amino acids, counting the end cysteine and phenylalanine. Only the CDR3 DNA stays, 39 bases, in frame from base 1. Trimming costs V 0 bases and J 1 base, and their ends lie 3 bases apart. Looking up the germline V gene yields CDR1 SGDLS and CDR2 YYNGEE.

About this clone itself: Its antigen is unknown. The input lacks base qualities; no much larger clone sits a single base away.

TCRbeta CDR3 regions were amplified from genomic DNA using the immunoSEQ Assay, a bias-controlled multiplex PCR. The published analysis was carried out like this. The number of nucleated cells in each sample was estimated from the amplification of reference gene primers within the assay. To quantify the absolute abundance of each unique TCRbeta CDR3 rearrangement, sequence reads were collapsed and filtered. For each sample, productive Simpson clonality was calculated by taking the square root of Simpson's diversity index across productive rearrangements. This is the immuneACCESS table as TCRdb keeps it, with only in-frame sequences that have V and J called. A part of the clones is gone; compared with another copy, unresolved V genes explain less than half, and the rest is unexplained. D and trimming come from the DNA, and the V and J calls and clone size come from that table. The sample data list a few hundred thousand clones, and 80% to 90% of these were observed just once. The ten largest clones capture 1.5% to 2% of the sample.

The clonotype comes from a man in his forties in a cohort exposed to, infected with or recovered from COVID-19 (not recorded which). The sequence is built from TRBV9 and TRBJ2-3; the D gene cannot be named for sure. The material sequenced was PBMCs or T cells enriched from blood (not recorded which). The CDR3 region reads CASSVERTDTQYF. The nucleotide sequence is given as TGTGCCAGCAGCGTAGAGCGCACAGATACGCAGTATTTT.